Listed below are T cell receptor beta chains from one sample, sequenced in a study of shared clonotypes between healthy human individuals. Some clones are missing from TCRdb's copy, which holds only in-frame ones; the method was immunoSEQ multiplex PCR. The sample consists of fewer than 1.6 million clones, less than 99% of them appearing once. The source material was naive CD4+ T cells sorted from blood. All receptors come from a man aged 25-45 years in good health. The CDR3 runs from the conserved cysteine through the conserved F or W. A D gene is named only where the DNA matches it firmly. Part of the rows lack a size; the others show once, few, many or a class for expanded clones.

>-|-|TRBJ2-7|TRBV7-6
TGTGCCAGCAGCTTAGGGGCGACGGGAGATTCCTACGAGCAGTACTTC
CASSLGATGDSYEQYF
>-|-|TRBJ2-3|TRBV9
TGTGCCAGCAGCGAATTTGCAAGCGGAGCTCGCACAGATACGCAGTATTTT
CASSEFASGARTDTQYF
>once|-|TRBJ2-5|TRBV9
TGTGCCAGCAGCGTAGGCGGTAGCCAAGAGACCCAGTACTTC
CASSVGGSQETQYF
>-|TRBD2|TRBJ2-1|TRBV18
TGTGCCAGCTCACCGGTCCATTTAGCGGGCAAAAACAATGAGCAGTTCTTC
CASSPVHLAGKNNEQFF
>-|-|TRBJ2-1|TRBV29-1
TGCAGCGCTTCGGGCCTCTACAATGAGCAGTTCTTC
CSASGLYNEQFF
>-|TRBD2|TRBJ2-1|TRBV2
TGTGCCAGCAGTGAAACGATCGTGGCGGGAGGGGAGCAGTTCTTC
CASSETIVAGGEQFF
>-|TRBD2|TRBJ2-3|TRBV7-3
TGTGCCAGCAGTCGGCGGGAGGCCGGAGATACGCAGTATTTT
CASSRREAGDTQYF
>-|-|TRBJ2-7|TRBV7-9
TGTGCCAGCAGCTTACGGGGGCAGGGTCATACGGAGCAGTACTTC
CASSLRGQGHTEQYF
>-|TRBD2|TRBJ2-1|TRBV11-3
TGTGCCAGCAGCTCCCACCCGGGACTAGCGACAAATGAGCAGTTCTTC
CASSSHPGLATNEQFF
>-|TRBD1|TRBJ2-5|TRBV11-3
TGTGCCAGCAGCCCAGGGGGCGCGGACGAGACCCAGTACTTC
CASSPGGADETQYF
>-|-|TRBJ1-2|TRBV6-1
TGTGCCAGCAGTGAACGGAGGGCTAACTATGGCTACACCTTC
CASSERRANYGYTF
>-|-|TRBJ1-5|TRBV6-5
TGTGCCAGCAGGAGCAGGGGCCCGGATCAGCCCCAGCATTTT
CASRSRGPDQPQHF
>-|-|TRBJ2-7|TRBV20-1
TGCAGTGCTAGTACCCACGAGCAGTACTTC
CSASTHEQYF
>-|-|TRBJ2-7|TRBV28
TGTGCCAGCACTCAGCTACTGGGCGAGCAGTACTTC
CASTQLLGEQYF
>-|-|TRBJ2-7|TRBV11-2
TGTGCCAGCAGCTTAAGGGCGGGACCCCCCTACGAGCAGTACTTC
CASSLRAGPPYEQYF
>-|-|TRBJ2-4|TRBV5-5
TGTGCCAGCAGCTTGGCCCAGGCGGAAAACATTCAGTACTTC
CASSLAQAENIQYF
>-|TRBD2|TRBJ2-3|TRBV27
TGTGCCAGCAGTTTATCGGAACTAGCGGGTACTAATACGCAGTATTTT
CASSLSELAGTNTQYF